A single sample gave rise to the 12 T cell receptor beta chains below, sequenced in a study of T cell responses to AZD1222 COVID-19 vaccine. Data came from immunoSEQ multiplex PCR; TCRdb stores just in-frame clones and leaves some out. The table has 100,000 to 150,000 clones, 70% to 90% seen once; the top ten hold 8.5% to 12%. The sequencing used peripheral blood, collected on day 0 of AZD1222 vaccination. The receptor set was obtained from an adult in good health.

This clone came up once. The chain is built from TRBV19 and TRBJ1-2; D unresolved. With 2 bases removed from V and 5 bases from J, the gap between germline ends came to 12 bases. The V gene's germline CDR1 is LNHDA and CDR2 SQIVND (reference sequence). The CDR3 sequence is 14 residues long. The CDR3 coding sequence is TGTGCCAGTAGTATATGGTCAGGATCATATGGCTACACCTTC. It translates to CASSIWSGSYGYTF.

V gene TRBV5-1 combines with J gene TRBJ1-1, with D possibly TRBD1 on 5 matching bases. Germline-derived CDR1 and CDR2 are SGHRS and YFSETQ. There are 15 residues in the CDR3. The ends were cut back, 0 bases at V and 0 bases at J, with 9 bases in the middle. CDR3 DNA sequence: TGCGCCAGCAGCTTGGTAGGACAAATGAACACTGAAGCTTTCTTT. Translated, it gives CASSLVGQMNTEAFF.

V and J are TRBV30 and TRBJ1-1; no clear D gene. V lost 7 bases and J 5 bases, leaving 11 bases between the germline ends. There are 11 residues in the CDR3. Germline CDR1 GTSNPN, CDR2 SVGIG (reference sequence). In DNA, the CDR3 is TGTGCCTCGGGGAGGACGACTGAAGCTTTCTTT. Protein: CASGRTTEAFF.

The V gene is TRBV4-1, the J gene TRBJ2-5; possibly TRBD2 for D (6 bases). Trimming removed 4 bases at V and 5 bases at J, with 14 bases between. The CDR3 runs to 14 residues. Per germline, CDR1 MGHRA and CDR2 YSYEKL. CDR3: CASSLTSNEETQYF. The CDR3 region has the DNA TGCGCCAGCAGCCTCACTAGCAACGAGGAGACCCAGTACTTC.

The chain carries TRBV29-1 and TRBJ2-1; D perhaps matches TRBD2 (6 bases). The V gene lost 6 bases and the J gene lost 6 bases, with 18 bases spanning the gap. CDR1 is SQVTM, CDR2 ANQGSEA, per germline. The CDR3 consists of 14 residues. This CDR3 is CSVPSERGGNEQFF. The CDR3 DNA follows: TGCAGCGTACCCTCGGAGAGGGGAGGCAATGAGCAGTTCTTC.

The chain joins TRBV28 to TRBJ2-7, with D tentatively TRBD1 (6 bases). Looked up from germline, CDR1 is MDHEN and CDR2 is SYDVKM. The CDR3 is 14 residues long. V was trimmed by 7 bases and J by 5 bases, leaving 18 bases between them. For the CDR3, the DNA is TGTGCCAGCACCGCCCGACCAGGGGTTGACGAGCAGTACTTC. It encodes CASTARPGVDEQYF.

The rearrangement joins TRBV9 to TRBJ1-6; TRBD1 is a possible D gene (5 bases). The V end lost 0 bases, the J end lost 10 bases, and 23 bases lay between the germline ends. The CDR3 totals 18 residues. Germline lookup yields CDR1 SGDLS and CDR2 YYNGEE. The CDR3, as DNA: TGTGCCAGCAGCGTAGACGCTGGGGGGGGAAGGCTAGGATCACCCCTCCACTTT. Its protein product is CASSVDAGGGRLGSPLHF.

This sequence joins TRBV10-3 and TRBJ1-1; possible D gene TRBD1, 5 bases. CDR3 length equals 12 residues. Trimming took 7 bases from V and 5 from J, leaving 11 bases between them. The germline V gene encodes CDR1 ENHRY and CDR2 SYGVKD. CDR3 sequence: CAIKDRGTEAFF. CDR3 nucleotide sequence: TGTGCCATCAAAGACAGAGGAACTGAAGCTTTCTTT.

In this sample, this clone turned up a few times. V and J are TRBV24-1 and TRBJ2-1, with 10 bases that match TRBD2. The CDR3 extends over 17 amino acids. Losses at the gene ends were 2 bases for V and 4 bases for J; bases not matched to a gene: 7. CDR1 and CDR2 from the germline V gene are KGHDR and SFDVKD. CDR3 protein: CATSDSSSGSWYNEQFF. The CDR3 DNA reads as TGTGCCACCAGTGATTCGTCTAGCGGGAGTTGGTACAATGAGCAGTTCTTC.

The chain employs TRBV9 and TRBJ2-2; no definite D call. Germline V gene lookup returns CDR1 SGDLS and CDR2 YYNGEE. The CDR3 consists of 14 residues. The V and J ends lost 5 bases and 0 bases respectively, with 8 bases between them. The CDR3 region has the DNA TGTGCCAGCAGTAAGGTAGCGAACACCGGGGAGCTGTTTTTT. Amino acid sequence: CASSKVANTGELFF. The variable domain in full, completed from reference TRBV9 and TRBJ2-2, reads DSGVTQTPKHLITATGQRVTLRCSPRSGDLSVYWYQQSLDQGLQFLIQYYNGEERAKGNILERFSAQQFPDLHSELNLSSLELGDSALYFCASSKVANTGELFFGEGSRLTVL.

This sequence joins TRBV4-1 and TRBJ1-4; D gene ambiguous. The V end was cut by 1 base, the J end by 10 bases, with 16 bases between. CDR1 is MGHRA and CDR2 is YSYEKL in the germline V gene. This CDR3 region has 15 residues. The CDR3 DNA follows: TGCGCCAGCAGCCAAGTGGGAGGTCGGTCGGGAAAACTGTTTTTT. Amino acid sequence: CASSQVGGRSGKLFF.

The chain couples TRBV2 to TRBJ2-7, with 10 bases lining up with TRBD2. Germline lookup yields CDR1 SNHLY and CDR2 FYNNEI. V was clipped by 3 bases and J by 7 bases; unmatched bases: 3. The CDR3 contains 13 residues. The CDR3 bases are TGTGCCAGCAGTGAGCTACTAGCGGGGGAGCAGTACTTC. It specifies CASSELLAGEQYF.